Below, 23 T cell receptor beta chains from the same sample are listed, as sequenced in a study of identical twins. TCRdb re-called the 5' RACE reads through MiXCR, storing one row per CDR3 protein. The sample yields about 470,000 distinct CDR3 sequences, more than 20% seen once. Separately, the same data were catalogued under a study of T cells expressing NK-cell markers.

Sequenced: CD4+ T cells sorted from blood. These receptors were obtained from a woman aged 18-35 years in good health.

The chain combines TRBV19 with TRBJ1-5, with D unresolved. From germline, CDR1 is LNHDA and CDR2 SQIVND (reference sequence). V lost 7 bases and J lost 7, with 11 bases in between. This CDR3 spans 12 amino acids. CDR3 sequence (DNA): TGTGCCAGTAAAGAAAGCCGGCAGCCCCAGCATTTT. It specifies CASKESRQPQHF.

This clonotype turned up a few times. This sequence joins TRBV20-1 and TRBJ1-5; the D is unclear. V was pared by 0 bases and J by 10 bases, with 13 bases between. Looked up from germline, CDR1 is DFQATT and CDR2 is SNEGSKA (reference sequence). The CDR3 has 13 residues. As DNA, the CDR3 is TGCAGTGCTAGAGATCACGGCTTGGGACCCCAGCATTTT. This codes for CSARDHGLGPQHF.

This clonotype was seen more than once but under ten times. The chain has TRBV29-1 and TRBJ1-1, with D possibly matching TRBD1 (6 bases). The V gene lost 4 bases and the J gene lost 0 bases, with 12 bases spanning the gap. The CDR3 runs 14 residues. The germline CDR1 and CDR2 sequences are SQVTM and ANQGSEA. CDR3 DNA sequence: TGCAGCGTTGGGAGGGACACAATGAACACTGAAGCTTTCTTT. Protein product: CSVGRDTMNTEAFF.

The table lists this clonotype with a few counts. V and J are TRBV25-1 and TRBJ2-4, with D hard to call. Germline V CDR1 and CDR2: MGHDK, SYGVNS. V gave up 4 bases and J gave up 0 bases, with 7 bases separating them. CDR3 length equals 14 residues. The CDR3 is CASSGLLAKNIQYF. CDR3 bases: TGTGCCAGCAGTGGGTTACTAGCCAAAAACATTCAGTACTTC. The variable domain in full, completed from reference TRBV25-1 and TRBJ2-4, reads EADIYQTPRYLVIGTGKKITLECSQTMGHDKMYWYQQDPGMELHLIHYSYGVNSTEKGDLSSESTVSRIRTEHFPLTLESARPSHTSQYLCASSGLLAKNIQYFGAGTRLSVL.

This clonotype was counted between two and nine times. The chain joins TRBV7-2 to TRBJ2-5; 11 bases line up with TRBD2. Germline CDR1 reads SGHTA; CDR2 reads FQGNSA. The CDR3 covers 15 residues. V gave up 4 bases and J gave up 7 bases; unmatched junction bases: 8. The CDR3 DNA sequence: TGTGCCAGCAGCTCGACTAGCGGGACTGGACGGACCCAGTACTTC. Its translation: CASSSTSGTGRTQYF.

This clonotype was seen only once. V is TRBV4-2 and J is TRBJ2-7; 13 bases match TRBD2. The germline gives CDR1 LGHNA, CDR2 YNFKEQ. CDR3 length equals 17 residues. V lost 0 bases, J lost 4 bases, and 6 bases stayed unmatched. CDR3 sequence: CASSQELAGGPPYEQYF. For the CDR3, the DNA is TGTGCCAGCAGCCAAGAACTAGCGGGGGGGCCACCGTACGAGCAGTACTTC.

The chain links TRBV20-1 to TRBJ1-1; D uncertain. The CDR3 runs 14 residues. Germline V gene sequence: CDR1 DFQATT, CDR2 SNEGSKA (reference sequence). Trimming cost V 4 bases and J 1 base, with 13 bases left between them. The CDR3 region is CSAKPPTGNTEAFF. CDR3 coding DNA: TGCAGTGCTAAACCCCCGACCGGGAACACTGAAGCTTTCTTT.

Only a few counts were recorded for this clonotype. The J gene is TRBJ2-1, the V gene TRBV2, with D perhaps assigned TRBD1 or TRBD2 (5 bases each). The CDR3 has 14 amino acids. In germline, CDR1 is SNHLY, CDR2 FYNNEI. Trimming took off 6 bases at V and 3 bases at J, with 12 bases between the two ends. The CDR3 DNA reads TGTGCCAGCAGAGAGGGACCGTTCTACAATGAGCAGTTCTTC. This encodes CASREGPFYNEQFF. Supplemented by reference TRBV2 and TRBJ2-1, the full variable domain reads EPEVTQTPSHQVTQMGQEVILRCVPISNHLYFYWYRQILGQKVEFLVSFYNNEISEKSEIFDDQFSVERPDGSNFTLKIRSTKLEDSAMYFCASREGPFYNEQFFGPGTRLTVL.

V is TRBV15 and J is TRBJ2-3; no clear D. V lost 9 bases and J 5 bases, leaving 9 bases between the germline ends. The germline CDR1 and CDR2 sequences are LNHNV and YYDKDF (reference sequence). The CDR3 runs to 11 residues. CDR3 amino acids: CATAQRDTQYF. In DNA form, the CDR3 reads TGTGCCACAGCTCAACGAGATACGCAGTATTTT.

This chain connects TRBV29-1 to TRBJ1-2; 7 bases line up with TRBD1. Germline V gene lookup returns CDR1 SQVTM and CDR2 ANQGSEA. CDR3 length equals 15 residues. Unmatched junction bases numbered 15, after V lost 6 bases and J lost 5 bases. CDR3 nucleotides: TGCAGCGTCGTTACACTCCGGGACAGCGAATATGGCTACACCTTC. Its protein product is CSVVTLRDSEYGYTF.

The chain combines TRBV10-3 with TRBJ1-2; D gene uncertain. The length of the CDR3 is 14 residues. From germline, CDR1 is ENHRY and CDR2 SYGVKD. V was clipped by 5 bases and J by 1 base, with 11 bases between them. The CDR3 is CAISPTHFNYGYTF. The CDR3 bases are TGTGCCATCAGTCCCACACACTTTAACTATGGCTACACCTTC.

The chain couples TRBV6-2 or TRBV6-3 to TRBJ2-1; the D gene is possibly TRBD2 (5 bases). Deletions cut 4 bases from V and 5 bases from J, with 24 bases between. Germline loops: CDR1 MNHEY, CDR2 SVGEGT. The CDR3 runs to 18 residues. CDR3 nucleotide sequence: TGTGCCAGCAGTTTTACGTTAGGCCGCGCCCGGACTGACAATGAGCAGTTCTTC. This encodes CASSFTLGRARTDNEQFF.

This clonotype occurred a few times. The rearrangement joins TRBV20-1 to TRBJ2-5, with D unclear. The CDR3 extends over 13 amino acids. V lost 1 base and J 5 bases, leaving 11 bases between the germline ends. In germline, CDR1 is DFQATT, CDR2 SNEGSKA (reference sequence). The CDR3 DNA reads as TGCAGTGCTAGAGGGTCCAGTCCGGAGACCCAGTACTTC. Translating it yields CSARGSSPETQYF.

The J gene is TRBJ2-7, the V gene TRBV20-1; perhaps TRBD1 as D (6 bases). Germline loops: CDR1 DFQATT, CDR2 SNEGSKA (reference sequence). The CDR3 runs to 14 residues. Deletions cut 3 bases from V and 1 base from J, with 13 bases between. In nucleotides, the CDR3 is TGCAGTGCTAGTCGTGGGGGCAAATCCTACGAGCAGTACTTC. Translating gives CSASRGGKSYEQYF.

The V and J genes are TRBV30 and TRBJ2-3; no definite D call. Trimming removed 0 bases at V and 6 bases at J, with 7 bases between. The CDR3 runs to 12 residues. Per germline, CDR1 GTSNPN and CDR2 SVGIG (reference sequence). CDR3 coding DNA: TGTGCCTGGAGTGTAGTAACGGATACGCAGTATTTT. Translated: CAWSVVTDTQYF.

This clonotype was counted only a few times. The chain links TRBV5-1 to TRBJ1-1, with D possibly TRBD1 on 5 matching bases. There are 13 residues in the CDR3. The V end was cut by 6 bases, the J end by 5 bases, with 14 bases between. In germline, CDR1 is SGHRS, CDR2 YFSETQ. The CDR3 loop reads CASTNGGKTEAFF. The CDR3 DNA sequence: TGCGCCAGCACTAATGGGGGTAAGACTGAAGCTTTCTTT.

This clonotype was counted a few times. J is TRBJ2-2 and V is TRBV7-8, with 7 bases that match TRBD2. With 0 bases clipped from V and 6 bases from J, the junction kept 7 bases outside the gene matches. The CDR3 is made up of 16 amino acids. Per germline, CDR1 SGHVS and CDR2 FQNEAQ. The chain's CDR3 is CASSLAGGSSAGELFF. CDR3 nucleotides: TGTGCCAGCAGCTTAGCGGGCGGGAGTTCGGCCGGGGAGCTGTTTTTT.

To note about this clonotype: One junction end does not reproduce the germline sequence, and a read error may be involved. This chain joins TRBV9 and TRBJ2-3; D assignment may be TRBD1 or TRBD2 (5 bases each). The CDR3 contains 15 residues. Germline CDR1 and CDR2: SGDLS and YYNGEE. In DNA form, the CDR3 reads TGTGCCAGCAGCGTAGACTGGGGGAGCACAGATACGCACTATTTT. Its translation: CASSVDWGSTDTHYF.

J is TRBJ2-4 and V is TRBV12-3 or TRBV12-4, with 7 positions matching TRBD1. The CDR3 consists of 16 residues. V gave up 5 bases and J gave up 0 bases; unmatched junction bases: 7. The CDR3 DNA follows: TGTGCCAGCAGTACAAGACAGGGAGTAGCCAAAAACATTCAGTACTTC. As protein: CASSTRQGVAKNIQYF.

This chain joins TRBV7-9 and TRBJ2-1; unclear D gene. The germline gives CDR1 SEHNR, CDR2 FQNEAQ (reference sequence). Trimming pared 3 bases from V and 11 bases from J, leaving 8 bases between. CDR3 length: 11 amino acids. CDR3 residues: CASSLGPKQFF. The CDR3 DNA sequence: TGTGCCAGCAGCTTGGGCCCCAAGCAGTTCTTC.

The chain recombines TRBV5-1 with TRBJ2-1, with 8 bases that match TRBD1. The germline V gene has CDR1 SGHRS and CDR2 YFSETQ. V lost 3 bases and J lost 4; bases outside the gene matches: 3. The CDR3 totals 14 residues. The CDR3: CASSWGDRYNEQFF. CDR3 nucleotides: TGCGCCAGCAGCTGGGGGGACAGGTACAATGAGCAGTTCTTC.

This chain joins TRBV29-1 and TRBJ2-5, with 14 nucleotides matching TRBD2. The germline V gene has CDR1 SQVTM and CDR2 ANQGSEA. The trim removed 7 bases at V and 4 bases at J, leaving 8 bases unmatched. The CDR3 covers 15 residues. CDR3 region: CSASTSGGAGETQYF. The CDR3 nucleotides read TGCAGCGCCTCGACTAGCGGGGGGGCAGGAGAGACCCAGTACTTC.

The table lists this clonotype with a few counts. The gene calls are TRBV9 and TRBJ2-1, with D possibly being TRBD1 (5 bases). Germline V CDR1 and CDR2: SGDLS, YYNGEE. V was trimmed by 3 bases and J by 3 bases, leaving 13 bases between them. The CDR3 loop spans 15 amino acids. The CDR3 DNA sequence: TGTGCCAGCAGCGCGGACCAGGGTCTCTACAATGAGCAGTTCTTC. It specifies CASSADQGLYNEQFF.